The rows below give T cell receptor beta chains drawn from one sample of a study of CD8+ T cells in alopecia areata. TCRdb's copy holds only in-frame clones and misses some; the assay was immunoSEQ multiplex PCR. The repertoire holds around 120,000 clones, with about 46% as singletons. The sample consisted of NKG2D-low CD8+ T cells sorted from blood. Source of these receptors: a human donor with alopecia areata. The CDR3 runs from the conserved cysteine through the conserved F or W. The D gene is left open where the match is weak. Only part of the rows carry a size: once, few, many, or a class if the clone is expanded.

v_gene	d_gene	abundance	j_gene	CDR3aa	CDR3nt
TRBV9	.	.	TRBJ2-1	CASSAWREYNEQFF	TGTGCCAGCAGCGCCTGGAGGGAATACAATGAGCAGTTCTTC
TRBV29-1	.	.	TRBJ1-1	CSVGRTEAFF	TGCAGCGTTGGGCGCACTGAAGCTTTCTTT
TRBV29-1	.	.	TRBJ2-3	CSVEDGRAPLGDTQYF	TGCAGCGTTGAAGACGGAAGGGCCCCACTAGGGGATACGCAGTATTTT
TRBV29-1	TRBD1	.	TRBJ2-4	CSARDRGLDIQYF	TGCAGCGCCCGGGACAGGGGGCTGGACATTCAGTACTTC
TRBV29-1	.	few	TRBJ2-7	CSVESGATYEQYF	TGCAGCGTTGAATCCGGGGCCACCTACGAGCAGTACTTC
TRBV30	.	.	TRBJ2-3	CAWSPLEVADTQYF	TGTGCCTGGTCCCCTCTGGAGGTTGCAGATACGCAGTATTTT
TRBV29-1	.	.	TRBJ2-7	CSGTGDYEQYF	TGCAGCGGGACGGGAGATTACGAGCAGTACTTC
TRBV12-5	.	.	TRBJ1-2	CASGGGGPNGYTF	TGTGCTAGTGGCGGAGGGGGGCCAAATGGCTACACCTTC
TRBV27	.	few	TRBJ2-2	CASSSNTGELFF	TGTGCCAGCAGCTCGAACACCGGGGAGCTGTTTTTT
TRBV4-1	TRBD1	few	TRBJ2-6	CASSPDRGSGANVLTF	TGCGCCAGCAGCCCCGACAGGGGTTCCGGGGCCAACGTCCTGACTTTC
TRBV5-1	.	.	TRBJ2-1	CASSPRRTATVYNEQFF	TGCGCCAGCAGCCCTAGGAGGACAGCGACTGTCTACAATGAGCAGTTCTTC
TRBV29-1	TRBD1	.	TRBJ2-1	CSGYPGQINNEQFF	TGCAGCGGGTACCCGGGACAGATTAACAATGAGCAGTTCTTC
TRBV29-1	.	few	TRBJ2-7	CSVGEPKSTYEQYF	TGCAGCGTTGGGGAGCCAAAGTCGACCTACGAGCAGTACTTC
TRBV5-6	.	.	TRBJ2-7	CASSLGGYEQYF	TGTGCCAGCAGTTTGGGGGGCTACGAGCAGTACTTC
TRBV11-2	.	.	TRBJ2-5	CASSLGQGETQYF	TGTGCCAGCAGCTTAGGGCAGGGAGAGACCCAGTACTTC
TRBV27	.	.	TRBJ2-1	CASSLSVGNEQFF	TGTGCCAGCAGTTTATCCGTTGGCAATGAGCAGTTCTTC
TRBV29-1	TRBD1	.	TRBJ1-2	CSVDEQGAYGYTF	TGCAGCGTTGATGAACAGGGGGCGTATGGCTACACCTTC